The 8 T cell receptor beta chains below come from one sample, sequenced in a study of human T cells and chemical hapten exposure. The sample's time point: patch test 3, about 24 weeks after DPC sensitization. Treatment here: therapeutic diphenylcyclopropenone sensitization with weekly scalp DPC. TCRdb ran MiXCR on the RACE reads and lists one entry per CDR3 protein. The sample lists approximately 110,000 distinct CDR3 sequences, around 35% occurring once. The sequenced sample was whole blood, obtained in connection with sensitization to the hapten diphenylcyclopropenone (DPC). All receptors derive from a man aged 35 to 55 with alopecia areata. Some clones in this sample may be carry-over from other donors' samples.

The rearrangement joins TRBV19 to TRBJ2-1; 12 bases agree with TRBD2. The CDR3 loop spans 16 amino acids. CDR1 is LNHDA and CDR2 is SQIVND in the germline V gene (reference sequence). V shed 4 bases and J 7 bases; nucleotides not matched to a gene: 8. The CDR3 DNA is TGTGCCAGTAGTAGACAGACTAGCGGGAGCCAAAATGAGCAGTTCTTC. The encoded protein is CASSRQTSGSQNEQFF. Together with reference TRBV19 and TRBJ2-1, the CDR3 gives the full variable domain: DGGITQSPKYLFRKEGQNVTLSCEQNLNHDAMYWYRQDPGQGLRLIYYSQIVNDFQKGDIAEGYSVSREKKESFPLTVTSAQKNPTAFYLCASSRQTSGSQNEQFFGPGTRLTVL.

The CDR3 DNA is TGTGCCAGCGGAGAACAGGCGGGAGTCACAGATACGCAGTATTTT. As protein: CASGEQAGVTDTQYF. The chain has TRBV3-1 and TRBJ2-3, with 7 bases lining up with TRBD2. The CDR3 is 15 residues long. The V gene's germline CDR1 is LGHDT and CDR2 YNNKEL (reference sequence). Trimming at V came to 8 bases and at J to 2 bases, leaving 10 bases not matched to a gene.

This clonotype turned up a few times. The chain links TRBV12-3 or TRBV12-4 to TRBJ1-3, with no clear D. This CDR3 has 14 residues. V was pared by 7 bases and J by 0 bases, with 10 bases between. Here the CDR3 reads CASKLVGSGNTIYF. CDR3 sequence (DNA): TGTGCCAGCAAACTTGTAGGCTCTGGAAACACCATATATTTT.

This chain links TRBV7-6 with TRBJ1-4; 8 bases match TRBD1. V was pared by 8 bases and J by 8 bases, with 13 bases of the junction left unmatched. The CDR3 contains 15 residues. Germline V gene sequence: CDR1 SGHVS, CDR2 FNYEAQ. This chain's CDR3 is CASGGMGQVVEKLFF. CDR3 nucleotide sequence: TGTGCCAGCGGGGGAATGGGACAGGTGGTCGAAAAACTGTTTTTT.

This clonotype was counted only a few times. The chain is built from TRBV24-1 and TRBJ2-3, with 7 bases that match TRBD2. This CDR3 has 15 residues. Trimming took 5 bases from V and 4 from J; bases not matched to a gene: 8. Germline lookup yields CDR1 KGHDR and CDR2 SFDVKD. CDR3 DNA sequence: TGTGCCACCAGTGGTAGCGGGCTGGGTCCAGATACGCAGTATTTT. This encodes CATSGSGLGPDTQYF.

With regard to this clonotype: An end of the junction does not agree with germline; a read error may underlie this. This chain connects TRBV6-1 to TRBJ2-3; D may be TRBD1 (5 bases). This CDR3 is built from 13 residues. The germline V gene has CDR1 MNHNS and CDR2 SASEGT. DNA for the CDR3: TGTGCCAGCAGCGAAGGGGCCTCAGATACGCAGTATTTT. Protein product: CASSEGASDTQYF.

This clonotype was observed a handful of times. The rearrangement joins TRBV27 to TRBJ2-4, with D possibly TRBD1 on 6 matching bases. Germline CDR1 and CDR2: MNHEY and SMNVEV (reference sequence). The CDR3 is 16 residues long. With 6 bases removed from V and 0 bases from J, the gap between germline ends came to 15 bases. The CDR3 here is CASSPGQILAKNIQYF. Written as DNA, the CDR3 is TGTGCCAGCAGCCCCGGACAGATTTTAGCCAAAAACATTCAGTACTTC.

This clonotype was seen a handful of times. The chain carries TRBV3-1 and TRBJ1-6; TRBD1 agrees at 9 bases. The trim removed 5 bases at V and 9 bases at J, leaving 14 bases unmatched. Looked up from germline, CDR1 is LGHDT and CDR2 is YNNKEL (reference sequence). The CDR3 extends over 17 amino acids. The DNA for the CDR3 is TGTGCCAGCAGCTACCAACATTCGGGACAGGGATCTTCACCCCTCCACTTT. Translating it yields CASSYQHSGQGSSPLHF.